The source of this T cell receptor beta chain is a study of early stage breast cancer tumors (dated by TCRdb to about 2017). For the study in its entirety: Of the roughly 17 invasive breast tumors, more than 9 were found to be estrogen receptor-positive, progesterone receptor-positive and HER2-negative. Of the approximately twelve ER+/PR+/HER2- tumors, eight were classified as invasive ductal carcinomas and four as invasive lobular carcinomas. On average, each sample had about 9.6-fold read coverage. The samples as a whole yielded approximately 2,800,000 detected templates, corresponding to about 1 million unique clonotypes.

Every sample was amplified as two independent genomic DNA replicates, using about 0.46 ug for blood and about 1.5 ug for tumor or normal breast. Following the manufacturer's instructions, the ImmunoSeq Intro kit was used to carry out TCRB sequencing on genomic DNA. For absolute quantification, the roughly 32-cycle multiplex PCR included proprietary primers along with spike-in control sequences. Single-end 150-bp reads were used to sequence an 87-bp fragment covering the CDR3 and the flanking V and J genes. Each lane of an Illumina MiSeq running version 3.0 chemistry carried seven multiplexed samples, with two replicates apiece. On the study's bioinformatics: Raw data were processed by the vendor's proprietary pipeline, with both replicates merged into one result per sample. A clonotype was defined as productive rearrangements that share the same V-gene family, CDR3 amino acid sequence and J-gene segment. Clonality was computed as 1 minus the normalized Shannon entropy (Pielou evenness) of TCRB abundances. T cell density was estimated by dividing total templates by the number of input cells inferred from the DNA input amount. Recon was used with default parameters to estimate total repertoire diversity and clonality. A clonotype counted as tumor-enriched if its abundance in tumor exceeded 0.1% and was at least 32-fold higher than its abundance in normal breast. TCRdb mirrors the immuneACCESS table, restricted to in-frame sequences. Some clones are absent from its copies; in checked studies, under half trace to an unresolved V gene, and the reason for the others is unknown. D and trimming were read from the DNA, whereas the V and J calls and clone size are those reported in that table. The sample table records 5,500 to 6,500 clones; nearly 80% of these occur just once. 11% of the sample is in the top ten clones.

Broad study findings and their caveats: Analysis by tumor subtype was prevented by the small cohort size. Enriched TCRB sequences shared across patients were mostly commonly generated sequences, unlikely to play an important role in the tumor microenvironment. Sequencing bulk genomic DNA from unsorted cells could not capture chain pairing or functional markers like CD4, CD8 and FOXP3. Tumors showed about 2.3-fold higher T cell density and higher clonality than adjacent normal breast tissue. Repertoires from blood and normal breast were more alike than repertoires from blood and tumor, and in about 90% of the 16 patients, comparing each tissue with blood separated tumor from normal.

There are a few counts of this clone. Its antigen remains undetermined. No qualities accompany the bases; no much larger clone lies one base away. Relative to germline, V is 7 bases shorter and J is 9 bases shorter, with 11 bases between their ends. According to the germline V gene, CDR1 reads SGHRS and CDR2 reads YFSETQ. Spanning cysteine to phenylalanine, the CDR3 consists of 11 amino acids. Only the CDR3 part of the read is kept: 33 bases, read in frame from the first base. Taken from around 1.8-3.7 cm away from the tumor, the adjacent normal breast tissue was rinsed with PBS and kept in prechilled RNAlater. Because normal breast tissue has high lipid content and low cell density, roughly 85-340 mg of normal breast tissue was often needed to obtain enough DNA. The study profiled bulk TCR beta-chain repertoires in matched peripheral blood, tumor and adjacent normal breast tissue taken from fewer than 20 patients with early-stage breast cancer. The Qiagen AllPrep DNA/RNA Mini kit was used for genomic DNA extraction.

The receptor was derived from an older person with breast cancer. The chain couples TRBV5-1 to TRBJ2-1, with the identity of the D gene unclear. Material for sequencing was normal breast tissue next to the tumor. The CDR3 in this case is CASLMGVEQFF. The bases read TGCGCCAGCCTGATGGGCGTTGAGCAGTTCTTC.